The TCR beta chain described here comes from a study of T cell repertoires in cytomegalovirus infection. Study background: In public TCR beta signatures, there were indications of both CMV infection and matching HLA type.

One entry per CDR3 protein results from TCRdb running MiXCR on the reads. The sample carries 200,000 or so distinct CDR3 sequences, 38% recorded once. This clonotype appeared many times. The antigen remains undetermined. Looked up from germline, CDR1 is SGHTA and CDR2 is FQGNSA. This CDR3 has 14 amino acids. Losses at the gene ends were 3 bases for V and 5 bases for J; bases not matched to a gene: 2. V usage is TRBV7-2 and J usage is TRBJ2-5, with 11 bases lining up with TRBD2. This receptor was obtained from a human donor in good health (CMV status not recorded). Some clones in this sample may be carry-over from other donors' samples. The source was CD8+ T cells from cultured PBMCs, collected from culture after CMV antigen stimulation. The CDR3 protein is CASSLGTSGETQYF. The CDR3 DNA is TGTGCCAGCAGCTTGGGGACTAGCGGTGAGACCCAGTACTTC.